The 31 T cell receptor beta chains below all came from one sample that was sequenced in a study of T cells in Graves' hyperthyroidism and ophthalmopathy. RNA transcripts served as the template for amplifying TCR beta CDR3 regions. First-round RT-PCR of the TCR CDR3 relied on the HTBI primer set. TCRdb independently ran MiXCR on the multiplex PCR reads; one entry per CDR3 protein. Among about 400,000 distinct CDR3 sequences listed, approximately 25% were seen once. The sequenced sample was blood. These receptors were taken from a man in his fifties with Graves' hyperthyroidism.

V usage is TRBV27 and J usage is TRBJ2-3; 12 bases are shared with TRBD2. CDR3 length: 17 residues. Germline CDR1 reads MNHEY; CDR2 reads SMNVEV (reference sequence). With V trimmed by 4 bases and J by 3 bases, 8 bases remained unmatched. The CDR3 coding sequence is TGTGCCAGCAGTTCCAGACTAGCGGGAGTGTTGACAGATACGCAGTATTTT. It translates to CASSSRLAGVLTDTQYF.

This clonotype has a count of ten or more. The genes are TRBV12-3 or TRBV12-4 and TRBJ2-3; 11 nucleotides agree with TRBD2. Unmatched junction bases numbered 8, after V lost 0 bases and J lost 6 bases. The CDR3 runs 17 residues. The CDR3 loop reads CASSLALLAGGADTQYF. As DNA, the CDR3 is TGTGCCAGCAGTTTAGCGCTTCTAGCGGGGGGAGCGGATACGCAGTATTTT.

CDR3 residues: CSVEDPVSPSYEQYF. CDR3 DNA: TGCAGCGTTGAAGATCCCGTCTCTCCCTCCTACGAGCAGTACTTC. This sequence joins TRBV29-1 and TRBJ2-7; no definite D call. In germline, CDR1 is SQVTM, CDR2 ANQGSEA. Trimming left V 0 bases short and J 0 bases short, with 12 bases between. The CDR3 sequence is 15 residues long.

This clonotype came up many times. The gene calls are TRBV28 and TRBJ2-3; 9 positions agree with TRBD1. The V and J ends lost 5 bases and 6 bases, in that order; junction bases with no gene match: 12. Germline-derived CDR1 and CDR2 are MDHEN and SYDVKM. The CDR3 is 16 amino acids. Here the CDR3 reads CASSQAPGQGEDTQYF. The DNA of the CDR3 is TGTGCCAGCAGTCAGGCCCCGGGACAGGGAGAGGATACGCAGTATTTT.

This clonotype was counted ten times or more. The chain has TRBV28 and TRBJ1-1; D is unresolved. The germline gives CDR1 MDHEN, CDR2 SYDVKM. The V and J ends lost 6 bases and 9 bases respectively, with 11 bases between them. There are 11 residues in the CDR3. DNA of the CDR3: TGTGCCAGCAGGCCCCTAGATAAAGCTTTCTTT. As protein: CASRPLDKAFF.

This clonotype appeared a few times. The V call is TRBV6-1, the J call TRBJ1-4, with 7 bases fitting TRBD1. This CDR3 region has 16 residues. The germline gives CDR1 MNHNS, CDR2 SASEGT. Germline trimming cut 3 bases from V and 10 bases from J; bases unmatched to any gene: 14. CDR3 coding DNA: TGTGCCAGCAGTGATTATCGGGACAGCAATGAGAGAAAACTGTTTTTT. It is translated as CASSDYRDSNERKLFF.

This clonotype was counted once. The chain employs TRBV4-1 and TRBJ2-7, with 10 positions matching TRBD2. After removal of 5 bases from V and 0 bases from J, the junction contained 10 bases not matched to a gene. CDR1 and CDR2 (germline): MGHRA, YSYEKL. The CDR3 has 17 amino acids. The chain's CDR3 is CASSNQREGRHSYEQYF. CDR3 coding DNA: TGCGCCAGCAGCAACCAGCGGGAGGGCCGCCACTCCTACGAGCAGTACTTC.

Only one count was recorded for this clonotype. The chain links TRBV12-5 to TRBJ2-1, with TRBD2 matching 8 bases. Germline lookup yields CDR1 LGHNT and CDR2 FRNRAP. V lost 1 base, J lost 9 bases, and 8 bases stayed unmatched. The CDR3 consists of 15 residues. CDR3 sequence (DNA): TGTGCTAGTGGTTTGGCCGGGAGGGGAGATCCTGAGCAGTTCTTC. Encoded protein: CASGLAGRGDPEQFF. Using reference TRBV12-5 and TRBJ2-1 for the parts outside the CDR3, the full variable domain is DARVTQTPRHKVTEMGQEVTMRCQPILGHNTVFWYRQTMMQGLELLAYFRNRAPLDDSGMPKDRFSAEMPDATLATLKIQPSEPRDSAVYFCASGLAGRGDPEQFFGPGTRLTVL.

The CDR3 loop reads CSARVPPQHGELFF. In DNA, the CDR3 is TGCAGTGCTAGAGTTCCCCCTCAGCACGGGGAGCTGTTTTTT. The chain combines TRBV20-1 with TRBJ2-2; D is ambiguous. The CDR3 loop spans 14 amino acids. Looked up from germline, CDR1 is DFQATT and CDR2 is SNEGSKA (reference sequence). Trimming shortened V by 1 base and J by 7 bases, and 13 bases separated the two germline ends.

The chain has TRBV5-1 and TRBJ2-1; D gene ambiguous. The CDR3 has 12 residues. CDR1 and CDR2 from the germline V gene are SGHRS and YFSETQ. Deletions cut 2 bases from V and 5 bases from J, with 5 bases between. The CDR3 nucleotides are TGCGCCAGCAGCTTAGTAAACAATGAGCAGTTCTTC. It codes for CASSLVNNEQFF.

In this sample, this clonotype turned up many times. This chain joins TRBV12-3 or TRBV12-4 and TRBJ1-1; no firm D call. Trimming pared 5 bases from V and 4 bases from J, leaving 14 bases between. The CDR3 runs 14 residues. The CDR3 DNA follows: TGTGCCAGCAGTCGTAAGAAGGTGGGCACTGAAGCTTTCTTT. It yields the protein CASSRKKVGTEAFF.

This clonotype was counted at least ten times. The chain couples TRBV27 to TRBJ1-1; maybe TRBD1 (6 bases). The CDR3 consists of 14 residues. CDR1 is MNHEY, CDR2 SMNVEV, per germline (reference sequence). V lost 4 bases and J 3 bases, leaving 12 bases between the germline ends. This CDR3 reads CASSWGPRDTEAFF. Here the CDR3 DNA reads TGTGCCAGCAGTTGGGGGCCGAGGGACACTGAAGCTTTCTTT.

This clonotype has only a few counts. The chain is built from TRBV7-3 and TRBJ2-1; 11 nucleotides line up with TRBD1. With 5 bases clipped from V and 6 bases from J, the junction kept 6 bases outside the gene matches. Germline V CDR1 and CDR2: SGHTA, FQGTGA. The CDR3 contains 15 residues. The CDR3 DNA follows: TGTGCCAGCAGCCCCGCGGGACAGGGGGTCAATGAGCAGTTCTTC. Protein sequence: CASSPAGQGVNEQFF.

The CDR3 DNA reads TGTGCCAGCTCACCCCTCGGACCCCCGTCGGACGAGCAGTACTTC. It yields the protein CASSPLGPPSDEQYF. V gene TRBV18 combines with J gene TRBJ2-7; D is uncertain. The germline V and J ends were trimmed by 3 bases and 5 bases, with 17 bases remaining between them. CDR3 size: 15 residues. CDR1 is KGHSH, CDR2 LQKENI, per germline.

In its sample, this clonotype was seen a few times. The gene calls are TRBV28 and TRBJ2-6; D is tentatively TRBD1 or TRBD2 (5 bases each). This CDR3 has 16 residues. The V gene's germline CDR1 is MDHEN and CDR2 SYDVKM. Between the trimmed V and J ends, which lost 5 bases and 3 bases, there was a span of 14 bases. CDR3 sequence: CASSVSRGGGANVLTF. DNA for the CDR3: TGTGCCAGCAGTGTATCCCGGGGCGGTGGGGCCAACGTCCTGACTTTC.

The genes are TRBV19 and TRBJ2-1; tentative D call: TRBD2 (5 bases). V lost 7 bases and J 7 bases, leaving 14 bases between the germline ends. CDR1 is LNHDA and CDR2 is SQIVND in the germline V gene (reference sequence). The CDR3 has 13 residues. DNA of the CDR3: TGTGCCAGTATGGACTTGGGTTGGAATGAGCAGTTCTTC. Its translation: CASMDLGWNEQFF. Filled out from reference TRBV19 and TRBJ2-1, the complete variable domain reads DGGITQSPKYLFRKEGQNVTLSCEQNLNHDAMYWYRQDPGQGLRLIYYSQIVNDFQKGDIAEGYSVSREKKESFPLTVTSAQKNPTAFYLCASMDLGWNEQFFGPGTRLTVL.

The sample holds a few counts of this clonotype. The genes are TRBV20-1 and TRBJ1-5; D is unclear. Per germline, CDR1 DFQATT and CDR2 SNEGSKA (reference sequence). The ends were cut back, 6 bases at V and 3 bases at J, with 12 bases in the middle. The CDR3 runs to 13 residues. In DNA form, the CDR3 reads TGCAGTGCCAAATCGACTGCCAATCAGCCCCAGCATTTT. This codes for CSAKSTANQPQHF.

This clonotype was seen a few times. Germline and junction disagree at one end, which may indicate a read error. The chain employs TRBV5-1 and TRBJ1-2; 8 positions agree with TRBD1. CDR1 is SGHRS and CDR2 is YFSETQ in the germline V gene. The CDR3 extends over 16 amino acids. Here the CDR3 DNA reads TGTGCCAGCAGCTTAAAATACCGGGACAGGAGCTATGGCTACACCTTC. Amino acids: CASSLKYRDRSYGYTF.

This chain connects TRBV2 to TRBJ1-2; D remains unclear. This CDR3 has 13 residues. CDR1 and CDR2 from the germline V gene are SNHLY and FYNNEI. V shed 3 bases and J shed 2 bases, with 7 bases lying between them. CDR3: CASSDGGNYGYTF. As DNA, the CDR3 is TGTGCCAGCAGTGATGGCGGGAACTATGGCTACACCTTC.

This sequence joins TRBV6-1 and TRBJ2-5; the match to TRBD2 covers 10 bases. V lost 5 bases, J lost 2 bases, and 5 bases stayed unmatched. The length of the CDR3 is 15 residues. Germline values: CDR1 MNHNS, CDR2 SASEGT. The CDR3 here is CASSRTSGSQETQYF. CDR3 DNA: TGTGCCAGCAGTAGGACTAGCGGAAGTCAAGAGACCCAGTACTTC.

This clonotype has a handful of counts. This could be a read error, since a much larger clone is one nucleotide away. This chain connects TRBV27 to TRBJ2-1, with TRBD2 identical over 12 bases. The CDR3 contains 15 residues. V was clipped by 5 bases and J by 8 bases; unmatched bases: 7. Germline V gene lookup returns CDR1 MNHEY and CDR2 SMNVEV (reference sequence). CDR3 protein: CASSPSGRAPDEQFF. In nucleotides, the CDR3 is TGTGCCAGCAGTCCTAGCGGGAGGGCCCCAGATGAGCAGTTCTTC.

This clonotype was counted many times. The chain joins TRBV28 to TRBJ1-4, with 8 bases aligning to TRBD1. Per germline, CDR1 MDHEN and CDR2 SYDVKM. The CDR3 is made up of 15 amino acids. The J segment lost 8 bases and the V segment lost 8 bases, leaving 13 bases of the junction unmatched. The CDR3 region has the DNA TGTGCCAGCCGACGGGCAGGGGGCAAAGAGGAAAAACTGTTTTTT. Encoded protein: CASRRAGGKEEKLFF.

This clonotype was counted only a few times. The chain carries TRBV20-1 and TRBJ1-4; D unclear. The CDR3 is 16 residues long. Trimming cost V 2 bases and J 3 bases, with 16 bases left between them. Germline V gene lookup returns CDR1 DFQATT and CDR2 SNEGSKA (reference sequence). The CDR3 protein is CSARSTFSRSNEKLFF. The DNA of the CDR3 is TGCAGTGCTAGATCGACTTTTTCACGCTCTAATGAAAAACTGTTTTTT.

This clonotype was seen at least ten times. The rearrangement links TRBV20-1 to TRBJ2-7; TRBD2 is a possible D gene (6 bases). CDR1 and CDR2 (germline): DFQATT, SNEGSKA (reference sequence). V lost 1 base and J lost 6, with 13 bases in between. CDR3 length: 13 amino acids. CDR3 nucleotide sequence: TGCAGTGCTAGAGTTACGGGGAGGTTCGAGCAGTACTTC. This sequence encodes CSARVTGRFEQYF.

This clonotype was detected many times. V usage is TRBV12-3 or TRBV12-4 and J usage is TRBJ2-1; 8 bases are a match to TRBD1. CDR3 length: 15 amino acids. The V gene end was trimmed by 6 bases and the J gene end by 8 bases; junction bases not matched to a gene: 12. CDR3 in amino acids: CASSRTGLGSDEQFF. The CDR3 DNA reads TGTGCCAGCAGCCGGACAGGGTTGGGTTCCGATGAGCAGTTCTTC.

The chain employs TRBV20-1 and TRBJ2-3, with unresolved D. The CDR3 consists of 17 residues. CDR1 and CDR2 from the germline V gene are DFQATT and SNEGSKA (reference sequence). V lost 0 bases, J lost 2 bases, and 18 bases lay in between. The CDR3 bases are TGCAGTGCTAGAGATTCCGGACCCCAGAGGATCACAGATACGCAGTATTTT. Amino acids: CSARDSGPQRITDTQYF.

Comment on this clonotype: One junction end does not reproduce the germline sequence, and a read error may be involved. The chain couples TRBV29-1 to TRBJ2-3, with 7 positions matching TRBD2. The CDR3 is 13 residues long. The germline gives CDR1 SQVTM, CDR2 ANQGSEA. DNA of the CDR3: TGCAACGTTGCTAGCGGAGTCACAGATACGCAGTATTTT. Translating gives CNVASGVTDTQYF.

The chain carries TRBV9 and TRBJ1-1; possible D gene TRBD1, 6 bases. This CDR3 has 17 residues. V was shortened by 6 bases and J by 0 bases, with 21 bases between the two germline ends. Germline-derived CDR1 and CDR2 are SGDLS and YYNGEE. In DNA form, the CDR3 reads TGTGCCAGCATCAAAAGGGGGACATTCGACATGAACACTGAAGCTTTCTTT. Residues: CASIKRGTFDMNTEAFF. Based on the CDR3 plus reference TRBV9 and TRBJ1-1, the full variable domain is DSGVTQTPKHLITATGQRVTLRCSPRSGDLSVYWYQQSLDQGLQFLIQYYNGEERAKGNILERFSAQQFPDLHSELNLSSLELGDSALYFCASIKRGTFDMNTEAFFGQGTRLTVV.

This clonotype was found a few times. V is TRBV24-1 and J is TRBJ2-1, with a tentative D call TRBD2 (5 bases). CDR3 length: 14 amino acids. V was pared by 2 bases and J by 8 bases, with 12 bases between. Germline loops: CDR1 KGHDR, CDR2 SFDVKD. This chain's CDR3 is CATSDSRRRDEQFF. The CDR3 DNA reads TGTGCCACCAGTGATTCGAGGAGGCGAGATGAGCAGTTCTTC.

J is TRBJ2-1 and V is TRBV12-3 or TRBV12-4, with TRBD2 identical over 12 bases. CDR3 size: 16 residues. J was trimmed by 4 bases and V by 4 bases; bases with no gene match: 5. The CDR3 reads CASSSRTSGKYNEQFF. In DNA form, the CDR3 reads TGTGCCAGCAGTTCCCGGACTAGCGGGAAATACAATGAGCAGTTCTTC.

V and J are TRBV6-2 or TRBV6-3 and TRBJ2-5, with 8 bases lining up with TRBD1. V gave up 4 bases and J gave up 5 bases; unmatched junction bases: 9. Per the germline V gene, CDR1 is MNHEY and CDR2 is SVGEGT. The CDR3 has 15 residues. The CDR3 coding sequence is TGTGCCAGCAGTTCGCACCCCAGGGGGCAGGAGACCCAGTACTTC. Amino acid sequence: CASSSHPRGQETQYF.